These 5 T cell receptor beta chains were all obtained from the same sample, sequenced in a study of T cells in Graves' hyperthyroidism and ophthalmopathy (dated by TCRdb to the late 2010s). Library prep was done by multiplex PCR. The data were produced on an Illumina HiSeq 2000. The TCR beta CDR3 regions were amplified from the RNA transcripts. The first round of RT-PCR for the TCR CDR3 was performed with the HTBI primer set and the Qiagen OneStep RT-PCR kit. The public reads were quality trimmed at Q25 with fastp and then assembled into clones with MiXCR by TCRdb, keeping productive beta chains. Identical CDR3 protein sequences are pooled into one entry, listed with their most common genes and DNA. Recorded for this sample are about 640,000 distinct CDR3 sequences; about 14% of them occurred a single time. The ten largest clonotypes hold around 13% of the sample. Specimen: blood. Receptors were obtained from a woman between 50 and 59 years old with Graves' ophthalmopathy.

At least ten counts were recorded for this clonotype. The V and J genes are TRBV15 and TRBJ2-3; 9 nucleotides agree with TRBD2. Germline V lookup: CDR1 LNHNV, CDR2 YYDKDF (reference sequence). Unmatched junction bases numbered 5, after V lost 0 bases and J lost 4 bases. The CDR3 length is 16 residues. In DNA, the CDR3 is TGTGCCACCAGCAGAGACATAGCGGGAGCGGCAGATACGCAGTATTTT. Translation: CATSRDIAGAADTQYF.

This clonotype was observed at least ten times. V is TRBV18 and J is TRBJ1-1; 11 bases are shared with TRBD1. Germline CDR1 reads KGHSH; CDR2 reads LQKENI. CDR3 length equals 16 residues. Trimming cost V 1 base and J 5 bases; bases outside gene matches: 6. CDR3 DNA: TGTGCCAGCTCACCACGGACAGGGGGCTTGTGGACTGAAGCTTTCTTT. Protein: CASSPRTGGLWTEAFF.

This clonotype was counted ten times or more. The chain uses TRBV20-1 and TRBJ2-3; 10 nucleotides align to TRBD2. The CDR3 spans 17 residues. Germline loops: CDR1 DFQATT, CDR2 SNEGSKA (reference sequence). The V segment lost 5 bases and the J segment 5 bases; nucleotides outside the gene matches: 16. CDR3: CSAPSLAGEGGVDTQYF. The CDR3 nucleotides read TGCAGTGCTCCTTCCCTAGCGGGAGAGGGAGGAGTAGATACGCAGTATTTT.

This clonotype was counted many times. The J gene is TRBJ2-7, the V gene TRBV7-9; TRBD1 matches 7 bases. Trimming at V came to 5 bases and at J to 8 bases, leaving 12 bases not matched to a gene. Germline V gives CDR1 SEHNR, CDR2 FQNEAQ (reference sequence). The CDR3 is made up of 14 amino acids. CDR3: CASSPDRDSLKQYF. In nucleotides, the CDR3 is TGTGCCAGCAGCCCGGACCGGGACAGCCTAAAGCAGTACTTC.

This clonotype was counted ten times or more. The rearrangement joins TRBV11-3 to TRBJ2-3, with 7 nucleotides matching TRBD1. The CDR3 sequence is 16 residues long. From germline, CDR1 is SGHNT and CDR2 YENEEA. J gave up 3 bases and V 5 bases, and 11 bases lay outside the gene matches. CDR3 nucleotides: TGTGCCAGCAGCCATTATTTAGGGGGCGAAACAGATACGCAGTATTTT. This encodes CASSHYLGGETDTQYF. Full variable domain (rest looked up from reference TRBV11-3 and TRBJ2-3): EAGVVQSPRYKIIEKKQPVAFWCNPISGHNTLYWYLQNLGQGPELLIRYENEEAVDDSQLPKDRFSAERLKGVDSTLKIQPAELGDSAVYLCASSHYLGGETDTQYFGPGTRLTVL.